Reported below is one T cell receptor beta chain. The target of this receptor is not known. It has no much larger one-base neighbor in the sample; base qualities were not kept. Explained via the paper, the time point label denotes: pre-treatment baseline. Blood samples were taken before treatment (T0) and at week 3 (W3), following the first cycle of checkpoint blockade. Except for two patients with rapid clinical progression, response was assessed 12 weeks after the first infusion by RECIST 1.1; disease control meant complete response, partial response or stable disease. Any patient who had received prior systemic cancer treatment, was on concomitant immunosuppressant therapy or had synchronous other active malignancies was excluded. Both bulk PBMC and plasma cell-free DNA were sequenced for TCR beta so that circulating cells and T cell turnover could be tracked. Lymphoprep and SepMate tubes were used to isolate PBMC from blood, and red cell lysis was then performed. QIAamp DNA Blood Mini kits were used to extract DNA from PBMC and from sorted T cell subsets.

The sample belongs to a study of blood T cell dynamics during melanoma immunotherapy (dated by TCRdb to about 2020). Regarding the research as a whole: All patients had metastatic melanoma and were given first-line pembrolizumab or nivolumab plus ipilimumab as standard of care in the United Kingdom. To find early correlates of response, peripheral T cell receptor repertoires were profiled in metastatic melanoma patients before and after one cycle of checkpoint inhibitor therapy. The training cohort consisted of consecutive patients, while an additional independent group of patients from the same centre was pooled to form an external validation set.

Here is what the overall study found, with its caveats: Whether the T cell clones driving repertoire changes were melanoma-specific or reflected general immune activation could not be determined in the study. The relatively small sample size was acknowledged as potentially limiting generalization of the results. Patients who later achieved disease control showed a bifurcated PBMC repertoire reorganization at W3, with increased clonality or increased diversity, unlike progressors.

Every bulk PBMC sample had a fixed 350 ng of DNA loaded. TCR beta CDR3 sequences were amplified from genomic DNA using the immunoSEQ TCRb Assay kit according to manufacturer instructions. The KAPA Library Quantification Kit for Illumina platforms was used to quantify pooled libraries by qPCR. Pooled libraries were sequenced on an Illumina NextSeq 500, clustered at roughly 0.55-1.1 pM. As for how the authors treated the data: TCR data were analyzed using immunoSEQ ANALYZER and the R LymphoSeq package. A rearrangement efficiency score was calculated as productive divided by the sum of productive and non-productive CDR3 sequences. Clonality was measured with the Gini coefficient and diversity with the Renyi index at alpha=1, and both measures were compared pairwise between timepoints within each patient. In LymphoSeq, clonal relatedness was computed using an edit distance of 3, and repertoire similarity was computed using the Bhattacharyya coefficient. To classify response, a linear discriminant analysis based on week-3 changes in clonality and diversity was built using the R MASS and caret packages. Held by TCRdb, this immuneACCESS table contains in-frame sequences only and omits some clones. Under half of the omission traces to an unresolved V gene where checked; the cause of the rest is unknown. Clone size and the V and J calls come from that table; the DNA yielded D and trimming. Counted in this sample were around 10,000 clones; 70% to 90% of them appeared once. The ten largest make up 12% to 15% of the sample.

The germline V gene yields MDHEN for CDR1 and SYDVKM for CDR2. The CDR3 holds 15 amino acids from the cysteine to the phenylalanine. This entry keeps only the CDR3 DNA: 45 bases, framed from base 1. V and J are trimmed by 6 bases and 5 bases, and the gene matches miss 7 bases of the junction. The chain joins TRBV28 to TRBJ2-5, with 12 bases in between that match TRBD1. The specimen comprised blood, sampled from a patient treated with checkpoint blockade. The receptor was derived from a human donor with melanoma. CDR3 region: CASSRHGTGGETQYF. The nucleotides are TGTGCCAGCAGCCGCCACGGGACAGGGGGCGAGACCCAGTACTTC. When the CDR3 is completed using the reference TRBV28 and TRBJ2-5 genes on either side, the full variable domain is DVKVTQSSRYLVKRTGEKVFLECVQDMDHENMFWYRQDPGLGLRLIYFSYDVKMKEKGDIPEGYSVSREKKERFSLILESASTNQTSMYLCASSRHGTGGETQYFGPGTRLLVL.